This entry is about one TCR beta chain. Its antigen remains unknown. The CDR3 consists of 18 residues. The germline V gene has CDR1 LGHDT and CDR2 YNNKEL (reference sequence). This sample was included in a study of CXCR3-negative and CXCR3-positive naive CD8 T cells. All CD8+ T cell subsets were sorted in triplicate at 250,000 to 300,000 cells each. UMI-labeled 5' RACE TRB cDNA libraries were prepared from the cells. From its re-call of the 5' RACE reads, TCRdb lists each CDR3 protein once, without DNA. This sample's table has just under 45,000 distinct CDR3 sequences. Findings and limits, study-wide: Naive subsets had comparable surface CD5; TCR strength was inferred from TRB CDR3 properties.

The chain employs TRBV3-1 and TRBJ2-7; no DNA is available, so the TRBD1 call from TCRdb remains unchecked. This TCR came from a human donor in good health. Some clones in this sample may be carry-over from other donors' samples. Sequencing was performed on memory CD8+ T cells from blood. CDR3 in amino acids: CASSQEMSGGQLSYEQYF.